A selection of T cell receptor beta chains follows, all from one sample in a study of identifying expanded T cells in peripheral blood. Produced via immunoSEQ multiplex PCR; TCRdb's table is partial and in-frame only. This sample has 55,000 to 80,000 clones, with around 86% found just once. The specimen was blood. All receptors come from a person between 18 and 75 years old in good health. Each CDR3 is given with its conserved first and last residue. D genes are given only for firm matches. The listing skips clone size in some rows; elsewhere it reads once, few, many or a size class.

J gene: TRBJ2-3; clone size: .; D gene: TRBD2; V gene: TRBV7-6; CDR3 protein: CASSAFSVAGLDTQYF; CDR3 DNA: TGTGCCAGCAGCGCTTTCTCGGTAGCGGGGTTGGATACGCAGTATTTT
J gene: TRBJ2-3; clone size: .; D gene: TRBD2; V gene: TRBV28; CDR3 protein: CASSSPSGGSDTQYF; CDR3 DNA: TGTGCCAGCAGTTCCCCTAGCGGGGGGTCAGATACGCAGTATTTT
J gene: TRBJ2-7; clone size: .; D gene: TRBD1; V gene: TRBV5-8; CDR3 protein: CASSLGDSTYEQYF; CDR3 DNA: TGTGCCAGCAGCTTGGGGGACAGTACCTACGAGCAGTACTTC
J gene: TRBJ2-2; clone size: .; D gene: .; V gene: TRBV2; CDR3 protein: CASTRMNTGELFF; CDR3 DNA: TGTGCCAGCACACGGATGAACACCGGGGAGCTGTTTTTT
J gene: TRBJ1-5; clone size: few; D gene: TRBD1; V gene: TRBV19; CDR3 protein: CASRDRKNQPQHF; CDR3 DNA: TGTGCCAGTAGGGACAGGAAAAATCAGCCCCAGCATTTT
J gene: TRBJ2-3; clone size: .; D gene: .; V gene: TRBV11-2; CDR3 protein: CASSFGQGSTDTQYF; CDR3 DNA: TGTGCCAGCAGCTTCGGGCAGGGCTCAACAGATACGCAGTATTTT
J gene: TRBJ2-3; clone size: .; D gene: TRBD2; V gene: TRBV11-3; CDR3 protein: CASSYPSGYTDTQYF; CDR3 DNA: TGTGCCAGCAGTTATCCTAGCGGGTACACAGATACGCAGTATTTT
J gene: TRBJ2-3; clone size: .; D gene: .; V gene: TRBV29-1; CDR3 protein: CSVERGNTQYF; CDR3 DNA: TGCAGCGTTGAACGGGGCAATACGCAGTATTTT
J gene: TRBJ2-1; clone size: .; D gene: TRBD1; V gene: TRBV10-3; CDR3 protein: CAISERGRTGVYNEQFF; CDR3 DNA: TGTGCCATCAGTGAAAGAGGCAGGACAGGTGTCTACAATGAGCAGTTCTTC
J gene: TRBJ2-1; clone size: .; D gene: TRBD2; V gene: TRBV27; CDR3 protein: CASSRPSGSPNEQFF; CDR3 DNA: TGTGCCAGCAGTCGTCCTAGCGGGAGTCCCAATGAGCAGTTCTTC
J gene: TRBJ2-1; clone size: .; D gene: TRBD2; V gene: TRBV6-6; CDR3 protein: CASSSGGRINNEQFF; CDR3 DNA: TGTGCCAGCAGTTCTGGCGGGAGAATTAACAATGAGCAGTTCTTC
J gene: TRBJ1-3; clone size: .; D gene: .; V gene: TRBV5-1; CDR3 protein: CASSLDGVMAGNTIYF; CDR3 DNA: TGCGCCAGCAGCTTGGACGGGGTTATGGCTGGAAACACCATATATTTT
J gene: TRBJ2-3; clone size: few; D gene: .; V gene: TRBV7-2; CDR3 protein: CASSRVLGVRRDTQYF; CDR3 DNA: TGTGCCAGCAGTAGGGTACTAGGGGTCCGTAGAGATACGCAGTATTTT
J gene: TRBJ2-2; clone size: .; D gene: .; V gene: TRBV4-2; CDR3 protein: CASSQDREGAGELFF; CDR3 DNA: TGTGCCAGCAGCCAAGATCGGGAGGGGGCCGGGGAACTGTTTTTT
J gene: TRBJ2-1; clone size: .; D gene: .; V gene: TRBV4-3; CDR3 protein: CASSQDRSGEQFF; CDR3 DNA: TGCGCCAGCAGCCAAGATAGAAGCGGTGAGCAGTTCTTC
J gene: TRBJ1-2; clone size: once; D gene: TRBD1; V gene: TRBV5-4; CDR3 protein: CASSLGAGTDYGYTF; CDR3 DNA: TGTGCCAGCAGCTTGGGAGCCGGGACAGACTATGGCTACACCTTC
J gene: TRBJ1-3; clone size: .; D gene: .; V gene: TRBV5-1; CDR3 protein: CASSLTSSGNTIYF; CDR3 DNA: TGCGCCAGCAGCTTGACAAGCTCTGGAAACACCATATATTTT
J gene: TRBJ1-2; clone size: .; D gene: TRBD1; V gene: TRBV9; CDR3 protein: CASSGSPGGQSGYTF; CDR3 DNA: TGTGCCAGCAGCGGAAGCCCAGGGGGGCAGAGTGGCTACACCTTC